This is a list of T cell receptor beta chains from one sample in a study of T cell responses to AZD1222 COVID-19 vaccine. Only in-frame clones appear in the TCRdb table, and some are missing; sequencing was by immunoSEQ multiplex PCR. Among around 140,000 clones listed, 93% were seen once. The sample here was peripheral blood, taken on day 0 of AZD1222 vaccination. The receptors stem from an adult in good health. CDR3s include the opening cysteine and the closing phenylalanine or tryptophan. A D gene is named only where the DNA matches it firmly.

D: TRBD2
J: TRBJ2-1
V: TRBV7-2
CDR3: CASSSGGTHNEQFF

D: .
J: TRBJ1-1
V: TRBV5-8
CDR3: CASSLGGGRKAFF

D: .
J: TRBJ2-7
V: TRBV2
CDR3: CASSAALYEQYF

D: .
J: TRBJ1-2
V: TRBV28
CDR3: CASSLVWQTIPYGYTF

D: TRBD2
J: TRBJ2-1
V: TRBV19
CDR3: CASSSGGRAEGGEQFF

D: TRBD1
J: TRBJ1-1
V: TRBV7-8
CDR3: CASRPPRGRRTEAFF

D: TRBD1
J: TRBJ1-2
V: TRBV5-4
CDR3: CASSGTGGLDVSYTF

D: .
J: TRBJ2-1
V: TRBV5-1
CDR3: CASSLAPESSYNEQFF

D: .
J: TRBJ2-2
V: TRBV6-5
CDR3: CASSSSSPGELFF

D: .
J: TRBJ2-7
V: TRBV6-5
CDR3: CASSPGTHSSYEQYF

D: .
J: TRBJ1-2
V: TRBV28
CDR3: CASSSSRAKYGYTF

D: TRBD2
J: TRBJ2-3
V: TRBV2
CDR3: CASGLAEPWLGTDTQYF

D: TRBD2
J: TRBJ2-1
V: TRBV7-8
CDR3: CASSPTSGGYNEQFF

D: TRBD1
J: TRBJ1-5
V: TRBV6-1
CDR3: CASRETGDSNQPQHF

D: .
J: TRBJ1-2
V: TRBV2
CDR3: CASSEAGMGGYGYTF

D: .
J: TRBJ1-2
V: TRBV30
CDR3: CAWTTSRGYTF

D: .
J: TRBJ2-2
V: TRBV4-2
CDR3: CASSQEIPGPGELFF

D: .
J: TRBJ2-7
V: TRBV5-1
CDR3: CASSLAGSYEQYF

D: TRBD1
J: TRBJ1-4
V: TRBV5-4
CDR3: CASSTRDRNEKLFF

D: .
J: TRBJ2-5
V: TRBV13
CDR3: CASSLEGFGDPAEETQYF

D: .
J: TRBJ1-5
V: TRBV5-1
CDR3: CASSFLQLSGQPQHF

D: TRBD1
J: TRBJ1-1
V: TRBV7-3
CDR3: CASSLTTGGEAFF

D: .
J: TRBJ2-5
V: TRBV9
CDR3: CASSPLRVAAGETQYF

D: .
J: TRBJ2-7
V: TRBV30
CDR3: CAWRWGSSYEQYF

D: TRBD1
J: TRBJ1-2
V: TRBV6-5
CDR3: CASRMGTGSYTF

D: TRBD1
J: TRBJ2-5
V: TRBV3-1/TRBV3-2
CDR3: CASSNTGDPQETQYF

D: .
J: TRBJ2-7
V: TRBV29-1
CDR3: CSVEGVGSYEQYF

D: TRBD1
J: TRBJ2-1
V: TRBV10-3
CDR3: CAISRGQAVDNEQFF

D: TRBD2
J: TRBJ2-7
V: TRBV9
CDR3: CASSVAGTTTYEQYF

D: .
J: TRBJ1-1
V: TRBV12-3/TRBV12-4
CDR3: CASSPSSYTEAFF

D: .
J: TRBJ1-1
V: TRBV20-1
CDR3: CSASRVSDTEAFF

D: .
J: TRBJ1-4
V: TRBV3-1/TRBV3-2
CDR3: CASSRPNEKLFF

D: .
J: TRBJ2-1
V: TRBV30
CDR3: CAWSLGKNEQFF

D: .
J: TRBJ1-1
V: TRBV18
CDR3: CASSPLPTGGKNTEAFF

D: .
J: TRBJ1-2
V: TRBV30
CDR3: CAWINYGYTF

D: .
J: TRBJ2-2
V: TRBV6-2/TRBV6-3
CDR3: CASSPTGQTTGELFF

D: .
J: TRBJ2-3
V: TRBV27
CDR3: CASQKAPRGARLDTQYF

D: TRBD1
J: TRBJ2-7
V: TRBV7-2
CDR3: CASSSRTGYEQYF

D: .
J: TRBJ1-1
V: TRBV5-1
CDR3: CASRTRGEYTEAFF

D: TRBD1
J: TRBJ1-4
V: TRBV6-4
CDR3: CASSEFGTGIEKLFF

D: .
J: TRBJ2-3
V: TRBV10-1
CDR3: CASSLGGPDTQYF

D: .
J: TRBJ1-3
V: TRBV10-2
CDR3: CASTTNRASGNTIYF

D: .
J: TRBJ2-3
V: TRBV5-4
CDR3: CASSKGDTGGTDTQYF